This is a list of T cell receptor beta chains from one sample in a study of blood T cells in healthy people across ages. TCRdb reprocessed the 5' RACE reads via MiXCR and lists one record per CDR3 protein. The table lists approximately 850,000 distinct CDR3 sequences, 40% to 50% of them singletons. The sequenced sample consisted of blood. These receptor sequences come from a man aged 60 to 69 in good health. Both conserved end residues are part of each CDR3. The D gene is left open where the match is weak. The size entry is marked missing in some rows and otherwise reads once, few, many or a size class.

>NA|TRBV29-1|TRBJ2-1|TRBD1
CSVETGGDVEQFF
TGCAGCGTTGAGACAGGGGGGGACGTTGAGCAGTTCTTC
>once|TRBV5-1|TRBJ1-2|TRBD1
CASSFDRVSNYGYTF
TGCGCCAGCAGCTTCGACAGGGTCTCGAACTATGGCTACACCTTC
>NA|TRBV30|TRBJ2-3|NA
CAWSDGAAGDTQYF
TGTGCCTGGAGTGATGGGGCCGCGGGGGATACGCAGTATTTT
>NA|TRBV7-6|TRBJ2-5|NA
CASSGQQNKQETQYF
TGTGCCAGCAGCGGACAGCAAAACAAACAAGAGACCCAGTACTTC
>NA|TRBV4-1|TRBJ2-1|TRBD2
CASSHLAGGANNEQFF
TGCGCCAGCAGCCATTTAGCGGGGGGGGCCAACAATGAGCAGTTCTTC
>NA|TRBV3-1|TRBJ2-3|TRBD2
CASSQPGLGLYF
TGCGCCAGCAGCCAGCCGGGACTAGGTCTGTATTTT
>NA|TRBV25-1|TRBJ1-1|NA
CASSRMGATEAFF
TGTGCCAGCAGTCGGATGGGGGCAACTGAAGCTTTCTTT
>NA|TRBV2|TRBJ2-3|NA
CASSVGTRHDTQYF
TGTGCCAGCAGTGTGGGAACGCGGCACGATACGCAGTATTTT
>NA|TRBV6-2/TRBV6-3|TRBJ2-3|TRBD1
CASSRPRQGADTQYF
TGTGCCAGCAGTCGTCCGAGACAGGGTGCAGATACGCAGTATTTT
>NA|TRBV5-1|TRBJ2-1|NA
CASSFTSSYNEQFF
TGCGCCAGCAGCTTCACGAGCTCCTACAATGAGCAGTTCTTC
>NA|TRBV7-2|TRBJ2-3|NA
CASSPDLPLNTDTQYF
TGTGCCAGCAGCCCGGACTTACCCTTGAACACAGATACGCAGTATTTT
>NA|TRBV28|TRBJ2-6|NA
CASSTHQAGANVLTF
TGTGCCAGCAGTACACACCAGGCTGGGGCCAACGTCCTGACTTTC
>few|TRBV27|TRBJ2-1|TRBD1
CASRRQGNNEQFF
TGTGCCAGCCGCAGACAGGGGAACAATGAGCAGTTCTTC
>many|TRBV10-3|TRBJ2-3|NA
CAISTPPITDTQYF
TGTGCCATCAGCACCCCCCCTATCACAGATACGCAGTATTTT
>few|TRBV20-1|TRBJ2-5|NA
CSADRAWEETQYF
TGCAGTGCTGACCGGGCCTGGGAAGAGACCCAGTACTTC
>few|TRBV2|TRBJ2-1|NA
CASVLGNEQFF
TGTGCCAGTGTGTTGGGCAATGAGCAGTTCTTC
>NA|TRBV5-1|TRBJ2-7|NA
CASSLRREPFEQYF
TGCGCCAGCAGCTTGCGGCGGGAACCTTTCGAGCAGTACTTC
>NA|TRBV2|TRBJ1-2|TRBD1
CASSEDHRGPYGYTF
TGTGCCAGCAGTGAAGACCACAGGGGGCCCTATGGCTACACCTTC
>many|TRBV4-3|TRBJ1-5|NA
CASSQELAVLQPQHF
TGCGCCAGCAGCCAAGAACTAGCAGTCCTTCAGCCCCAGCATTTT
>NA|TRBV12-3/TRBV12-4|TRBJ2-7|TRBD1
CASSSNKGQYNEQYF
TGTGCCAGCAGTTCAAACAAGGGACAGTACAATGAGCAGTACTTC
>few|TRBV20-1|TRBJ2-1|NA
CSARGTTDLNNEQFF
TGCAGTGCTAGAGGGACTACCGATTTAAACAATGAGCAGTTCTTC
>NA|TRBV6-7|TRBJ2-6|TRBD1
CASSYVRGPLRSGANVLTF
TGTGCCAGCAGTTACGTCAGGGGGCCTCTTCGCTCTGGGGCCAACGTCCTGACTTTC
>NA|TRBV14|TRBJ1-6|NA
CASSHRNSPLHF
TGTGCCAGCAGCCACCGGAATTCACCCCTCCACTTT
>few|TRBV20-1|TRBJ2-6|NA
CSATRAESSGANVLTF
TGCAGTGCCACGAGAGCGGAGAGCTCTGGGGCCAACGTCCTGACTTTC
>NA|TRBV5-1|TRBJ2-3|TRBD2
CASSLGLAGAYFASTDTQYF
TGCGCCAGCAGCTTGGGACTAGCGGGGGCCTATTTCGCTAGCACAGATACGCAGTATTTT
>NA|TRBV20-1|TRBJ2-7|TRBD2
CSARDTTSGVPYEQYF
TGCAGTGCTAGAGATACCACTAGCGGGGTTCCCTACGAGCAGTACTTC
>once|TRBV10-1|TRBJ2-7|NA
CASSDGDPATYEQYF
TGCGCCAGCAGTGATGGGGATCCGGCTACCTACGAGCAGTACTTC
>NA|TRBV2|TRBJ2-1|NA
CASSEWDIPDNEQFF
TGTGCCAGCAGTGAATGGGATATTCCGGACAATGAGCAGTTCTTC
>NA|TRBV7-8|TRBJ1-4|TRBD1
CASSPSGTEAFVNEKLFF
TGTGCCAGCAGCCCATCCGGGACAGAAGCTTTCGTTAATGAAAAACTGTTTTTT
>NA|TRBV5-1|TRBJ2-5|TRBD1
CASQIGTGETQYF
TGCGCCAGCCAAATTGGGACAGGAGAGACCCAGTACTTC
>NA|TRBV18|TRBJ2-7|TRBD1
CASSPKAGGSEQYF
TGTGCCAGCTCACCAAAGGCAGGGGGCTCCGAGCAGTACTTC
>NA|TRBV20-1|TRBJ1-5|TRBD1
CSARDKSGTGVQGNQPQHF
TGCAGTGCTAGAGACAAAAGCGGGACAGGGGTCCAGGGCAATCAGCCCCAGCATTTT
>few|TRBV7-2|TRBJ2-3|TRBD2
CASSSGLAGGASTDTQYF
TGTGCCAGCAGCTCGGGACTAGCGGGGGGCGCTAGCACAGATACGCAGTATTTT
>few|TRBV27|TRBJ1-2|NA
CASSPSADYGYTF
TGTGCCAGCAGCCCTTCGGCGGACTATGGCTACACCTTC
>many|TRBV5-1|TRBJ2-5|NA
CASRPEQETQYF
TGCGCCAGCCGCCCGGAGCAAGAGACCCAGTACTTC
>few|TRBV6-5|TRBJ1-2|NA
CASSGGRRGYTF
TGTGCCAGCAGTGGAGGCAGGAGAGGCTACACCTTC
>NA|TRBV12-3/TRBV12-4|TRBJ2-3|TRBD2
CASSRAIAGSPPRADTQYF
TGTGCCAGCAGTAGGGCGATAGCGGGATCCCCACCCCGGGCAGATACGCAGTATTTT
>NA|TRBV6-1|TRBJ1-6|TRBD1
CASTVAGGNSPLHF
TGTGCCAGCACCGTGGCAGGGGGTAATTCACCCCTCCACTTT
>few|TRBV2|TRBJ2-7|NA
CASRIAGEQYF
TGTGCCAGCAGGATCGCGGGGGAGCAGTACTTC
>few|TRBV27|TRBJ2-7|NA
CASSPRPPSGNYEQYF
TGTGCCAGCAGCCCCCGTCCCCCATCAGGGAACTACGAGCAGTACTTC
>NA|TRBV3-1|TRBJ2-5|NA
CASSRKLQRIETQYF
TGTGCCAGCAGCCGGAAGTTACAGAGAATAGAGACCCAGTACTTC
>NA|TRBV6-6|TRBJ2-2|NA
CATLRGGQNTGELFF
TGTGCCACCTTGAGGGGCGGACAGAACACCGGGGAGCTGTTTTTT
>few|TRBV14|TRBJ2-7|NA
CASSQTLAAREQYF
TGTGCCAGCAGCCAAACCTTAGCGGCCCGGGAGCAGTACTTC
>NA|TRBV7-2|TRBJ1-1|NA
CASSPAGGRNTEAFF
TGTGCCAGCAGCCCAGCGGGGGGCCGGAACACTGAAGCTTTCTTT
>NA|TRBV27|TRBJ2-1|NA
CASNPGDATYNEQFF
TGTGCCAGCAATCCCGGAGATGCCACCTACAATGAGCAGTTCTTC
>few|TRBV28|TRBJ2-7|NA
CASKVDPYEQYF
TGTGCCAGCAAAGTAGATCCCTACGAGCAGTACTTC
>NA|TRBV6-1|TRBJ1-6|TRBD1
CASSPTGAPGRVSPLHF
TGTGCCAGCAGTCCTACAGGGGCCCCCGGGCGGGTTTCACCCCTCCACTTT
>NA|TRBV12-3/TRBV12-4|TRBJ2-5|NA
CASTPVGTQETQYF
TGTGCCAGCACCCCTGTCGGGACCCAAGAGACCCAGTACTTC